The entry that follows covers one TCR beta chain sequence. V lost 3 bases, J lost 4 bases, and 6 bases stayed unmatched. The CDR3 is made up of 14 amino acids. Germline values: CDR1 SEHNR, CDR2 FQNEAQ (reference sequence). Original handling: Amplifying reference gene primers gave estimates of nucleated cell counts. Sequenced by immunoSEQ multiplex PCR; TCRdb stores in-frame clones only, minus some. V and J calls and clone size are those listed in that table; D and trimming were worked out from the DNA. There are 69,000 or so clones in the sample; 80% to 90% occur only once, and about 4.8% lies in the top ten. This sample was taken from a study of blood T cell repertoires in COVID-19. Study-level background: Specimens from acute and convalescent COVID-19 originated in the United States, Italy and Spain. T cells, B-cell-depleted T cells, or PBMCs supplied cDNA or gDNA.

The clonotype comes from a woman over 75 with active or convalescent COVID-19. The chain links TRBV7-9 to TRBJ2-7; TRBD1 agrees at 7 bases. The sequenced sample consisted of peripheral blood. The CDR3 is CASSLEDRRYEQYF. The CDR3 DNA sequence: TGTGCCAGCAGCTTGGAGGACAGGCGGTACGAGCAGTACTTC.